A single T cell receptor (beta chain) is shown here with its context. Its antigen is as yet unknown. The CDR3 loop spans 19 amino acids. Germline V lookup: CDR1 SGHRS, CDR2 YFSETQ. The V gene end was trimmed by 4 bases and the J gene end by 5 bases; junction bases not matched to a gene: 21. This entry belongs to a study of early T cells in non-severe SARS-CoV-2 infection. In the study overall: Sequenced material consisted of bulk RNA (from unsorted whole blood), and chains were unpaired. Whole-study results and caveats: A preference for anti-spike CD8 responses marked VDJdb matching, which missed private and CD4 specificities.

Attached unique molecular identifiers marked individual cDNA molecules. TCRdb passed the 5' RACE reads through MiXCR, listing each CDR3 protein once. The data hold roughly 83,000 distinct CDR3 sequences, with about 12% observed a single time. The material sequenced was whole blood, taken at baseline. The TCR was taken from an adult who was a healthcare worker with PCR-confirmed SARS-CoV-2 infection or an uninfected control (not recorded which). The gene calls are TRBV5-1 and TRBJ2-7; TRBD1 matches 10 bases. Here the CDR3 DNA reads TGCGCCAGCAGCCGTAGACATCTGATCGGACAGGGGGATAAAAACGAGCAGTACTTC. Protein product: CASSRRHLIGQGDKNEQYF.